The next 27 T cell receptor beta chains were all read from a single sample in a study of blood T cell repertoires in COVID-19. Generated by immunoSEQ multiplex PCR, the TCRdb table keeps only in-frame clones and is missing some. The sample contains approximately 450,000 clones, roughly nine tenths of which appear only once. Sequencing input: PBMCs or T cells enriched from blood (not recorded which). These receptors were taken from a young woman with acute COVID-19.

The J gene is TRBJ1-5, the V gene TRBV11-3; tentatively, D is TRBD1 (6 bases). Trimming cost V 2 bases and J 6 bases, with 23 bases left between them. The V gene's germline CDR1 is SGHNT and CDR2 YENEEA. The CDR3 has 18 residues. The CDR3 sequence is CASSLPSTTGHRTQPQHF. CDR3 DNA: TGTGCCAGCAGCTTACCCTCCACGACAGGTCACAGGACTCAGCCCCAGCATTTT.

The rearrangement uses TRBV9 and TRBJ2-1; 12 bases match TRBD2. CDR3 length: 17 residues. CDR1 SGDLS and CDR2 YYNGEE come from the germline V gene. The ends lost 0 bases at V and 5 bases at J; junction bases unmatched: 6. DNA of the CDR3: TGTGCCAGCAGCGTAGGGGGACTAGCGGGTCACAACAATGAGCAGTTCTTC. It is translated as CASSVGGLAGHNNEQFF.

J is TRBJ2-5 and V is TRBV2; D perhaps matches TRBD1 (6 bases). Germline-derived CDR1 and CDR2 are SNHLY and FYNNEI. CDR3 length equals 13 residues. V lost 6 bases, J lost 1 base, and 9 bases lay in between. The CDR3 DNA reads as TGTGCCAGCAGCGGACAGCCCCAAGAGACCCAGTACTTC. It codes for CASSGQPQETQYF.

The J gene is TRBJ1-6, the V gene TRBV7-8, with D tentatively TRBD1 (6 bases). The CDR3 loop spans 16 amino acids. The germline CDR1 and CDR2 sequences are SGHVS and FQNEAQ. Trimming cost V 1 base and J 2 bases, with 9 bases left between them. CDR3 amino acids: CASSLGTATYNSPLHF. The CDR3 nucleotides are TGTGCCAGCAGCTTAGGGACAGCCACCTATAATTCACCCCTCCACTTT.

Here the CDR3 DNA reads TGTGCCAGCAGCCAACGGACAGACACCTGGGCAACTAATGAAAAACTGTTTTTT. It encodes CASSQRTDTWATNEKLFF. The chain couples TRBV3-1 (or the pseudogene TRBV3-2) to TRBJ1-4, with TRBD1 as a possible D gene (6 bases). The CDR3 has 18 residues. Trimming pared 2 bases from V and 0 bases from J, leaving 16 bases between. The germline V gene has CDR1 LGHDT and CDR2 YNNKEL (reference sequence).

The gene calls are TRBV6-1 and TRBJ1-4, with D perhaps matching TRBD1 (6 bases). The germline CDR1 and CDR2 sequences are MNHNS and SASEGT. V was cut by 3 bases and J by 8 bases, with 13 bases left in between. The CDR3 loop spans 14 amino acids. The CDR3 loop reads CASSDGRGGEKLFF. DNA of the CDR3: TGTGCCAGCAGTGATGGCAGGGGTGGCGAAAAACTGTTTTTT.

The genes are TRBV6-5 and TRBJ2-3; TRBD2 aligns across 10 bases. The length of the CDR3 is 14 residues. J lost 6 bases, V lost 2 bases, and 2 bases had no gene match. CDR1 is MNHEY and CDR2 is SVGAGI in the germline V gene. The CDR3 DNA sequence: TGTGCCAGCAGTTACACTAGCGGGGTTGATACGCAGTATTTT. As protein: CASSYTSGVDTQYF.

This clone was seen only once. V usage is TRBV3-1 (or the pseudogene TRBV3-2) and J usage is TRBJ2-7; tentative D call: TRBD2 (5 bases). V lost 6 bases, J lost 2 bases, and 26 bases lay in between. Germline V lookup: CDR1 LGHDT, CDR2 YNNKEL (reference sequence). There are 18 residues in the CDR3. CDR3 nucleotide sequence: TGTGCCAGCAGTCCATCCTATCTGGAGACTACCGTTACCTACGAGCAGTACTTC. Translation: CASSPSYLETTVTYEQYF.

V gene TRBV29-1 combines with J gene TRBJ2-5; possible D gene TRBD2, 5 bases. The germline CDR1 and CDR2 sequences are SQVTM and ANQGSEA. Trimming pared 4 bases from V and 5 bases from J, leaving 11 bases between. This CDR3 spans 12 amino acids. The CDR3 loop reads CSVGGPGETQYF. CDR3 in DNA: TGCAGCGTTGGAGGGCCTGGTGAGACCCAGTACTTC.

The chain links TRBV28 to TRBJ2-2, with 9 bases identical to TRBD1. Unmatched junction bases numbered 4, after V lost 2 bases and J lost 6 bases. CDR1 MDHEN and CDR2 SYDVKM come from the germline V gene. The CDR3 has 15 residues. The CDR3, as DNA: TGTGCCAGCAGTTTAGTGGACAGGGGCTCCGGGGAGCTGTTTTTT. It translates to CASSLVDRGSGELFF.

The gene calls are TRBV2 and TRBJ2-1, with D possibly matching TRBD1 (5 bases). V was clipped by 6 bases and J by 2 bases, with 11 bases between them. The CDR3 contains 14 residues. Germline CDR1 and CDR2: SNHLY and FYNNEI. Written as DNA, the CDR3 is TGTGCCAGCAGCCGTTTAGGGGCCTACAATGAGCAGTTCTTC. This gives the protein CASSRLGAYNEQFF. Together with reference TRBV2 and TRBJ2-1, the CDR3 gives the full variable domain: EPEVTQTPSHQVTQMGQEVILRCVPISNHLYFYWYRQILGQKVEFLVSFYNNEISEKSEIFDDQFSVERPDGSNFTLKIRSTKLEDSAMYFCASSRLGAYNEQFFGPGTRLTVL.

This clone occurred once. The genes are TRBV7-9 and TRBJ1-2; a possible D gene is TRBD1 (6 bases). This CDR3 is built from 15 residues. V gave up 6 bases and J gave up 2 bases, with 16 bases separating them. Germline CDR1 SEHNR, CDR2 FQNEAQ (reference sequence). The CDR3 is CASSTTGTINYGYTF. The CDR3 DNA is TGTGCCAGCAGTACTACAGGGACCATCAACTATGGCTACACCTTC. Filled out from reference TRBV7-9 and TRBJ1-2, the complete variable domain reads DTGVSQNPRHKITKRGQNVTFRCDPISEHNRLYWYRQTLGQGPEFLTYFQNEAQLEKSRLLSDRFSAERPKGSFSTLEIQRTEQGDSAMYLCASSTTGTINYGYTFGSGTRLTVV.

CDR3 sequence: CASRYSGSKGFF. DNA of the CDR3: TGTGCCAGCAGGTATAGCGGTTCGAAGGGGTTCTTC. The chain joins TRBV2 to TRBJ2-1, with TRBD2 as a possible D gene (6 bases). The ends were cut back, 6 bases at V and 15 bases at J, with 18 bases in the middle. The CDR3 is made up of 12 amino acids. CDR1 is SNHLY, CDR2 FYNNEI, per germline.

The chain recombines TRBV7-9 with TRBJ1-1, with 8 positions matching TRBD1. The CDR3 runs to 15 residues. Germline CDR1 SEHNR, CDR2 FQNEAQ (reference sequence). V lost 0 bases and J lost 7; bases outside the gene matches: 7. CDR3 sequence (DNA): TGTGCCAGCAGCTTAGCGGGGCAGGGGGCGAGTGAAGCTTTCTTT. This codes for CASSLAGQGASEAFF. The variable domain in full, with the rest retrieved from reference TRBV7-9 and TRBJ1-1, is DTGVSQNPRHKITKRGQNVTFRCDPISEHNRLYWYRQTLGQGPEFLTYFQNEAQLEKSRLLSDRFSAERPKGSFSTLEIQRTEQGDSAMYLCASSLAGQGASEAFFGQGTRLTVV.

This sequence joins TRBV3-1 (or the pseudogene TRBV3-2) and TRBJ2-1; 9 bases match TRBD1. Germline V gene lookup returns CDR1 LGHDT and CDR2 YNNKEL (reference sequence). V was pared by 1 base and J by 7 bases, with 11 bases of the junction left unmatched. This CDR3 comprises 17 residues. The CDR3 DNA reads TGTGCCAGCAGCCAAGGAGGTACTCGGGACAGGGCTAATGAGCAGTTCTTC. Translated, it gives CASSQGGTRDRANEQFF.

V gene TRBV4-3 combines with J gene TRBJ2-5; tentative D call: TRBD2 (6 bases). Trimming cost V 0 bases and J 5 bases, with 16 bases left between them. The germline gives CDR1 LGHNA, CDR2 YSLEER. This CDR3 contains 16 residues. CDR3 sequence: CASSQDSGGIWETQYF. The CDR3 coding sequence is TGCGCCAGCAGCCAAGATTCCGGGGGAATTTGGGAGACCCAGTACTTC.

The V gene is TRBV30, the J gene TRBJ1-1; D is unclear. V lost 2 bases to trimming and J lost 2 bases, with 3 bases between them. The CDR3 contains 11 residues. Germline assignment: CDR1 GTSNPN and CDR2 SVGIG (reference sequence). The CDR3 is CAWSINTEAFF. CDR3 nucleotide sequence: TGTGCCTGGAGTATAAACACTGAAGCTTTCTTT.

Here the CDR3 reads CASSLGASGSNEQFF. The CDR3, as DNA: TGTGCCAGCAGCTTGGGTGCTAGCGGGAGTAATGAGCAGTTCTTC. This chain links TRBV5-4 with TRBJ2-1; TRBD2 aligns across 10 bases. V was clipped by 0 bases and J by 7 bases; unmatched bases: 4. Germline V CDR1 and CDR2: SGHNT, YYREEE (reference sequence). The CDR3 sequence is 15 residues long.

This clone was found once. The chain carries TRBV9 and TRBJ2-3; 7 nucleotides match TRBD2. There are 15 residues in the CDR3. Germline loops: CDR1 SGDLS, CDR2 YYNGEE. The V gene end was trimmed by 3 bases and the J gene end by 3 bases; junction bases not matched to a gene: 7. The CDR3 region has the DNA TGTGCCAGCAGCGCTGCGGGAGTCGAAACAGATACGCAGTATTTT. Amino acids: CASSAAGVETDTQYF.

This chain uses TRBV19 with TRBJ1-5; 8 bases fit TRBD1. V lost 6 bases to trimming and J lost 2 bases; unmatched junction nucleotides: 6. Per germline, CDR1 LNHDA and CDR2 SQIVND (reference sequence). CDR3 size: 15 residues. The CDR3 DNA reads as TGTGCCAGTAGAAATGGACAGGGTGGCAATCAGCCCCAGCATTTT. Protein product: CASRNGQGGNQPQHF.

The CDR3 DNA sequence: TGTGCCAGCAGCTTAGTTCGGGGGGGAGGTGGTGAGCAGTTCTTC. Protein product: CASSLVRGGGGEQFF. The V gene is TRBV7-2, the J gene TRBJ2-1; 8 bases fit TRBD2. CDR1 SGHTA and CDR2 FQGNSA come from the germline V gene. Unmatched junction bases numbered 8, after V lost 1 base and J lost 9 bases. This CDR3 spans 15 amino acids.

The CDR3 coding sequence is TGTGCCAGCAGCCGGACAGGGGGCTACACTGAAGCTTTCTTT. Translation gives CASSRTGGYTEAFF. The V call is TRBV11-2, the J call TRBJ1-1; TRBD1 agrees at 11 bases. The length of the CDR3 is 14 residues. The V gene's germline CDR1 is SGHAT and CDR2 FQNNGV. V was pared by 5 bases and J by 3 bases, with 2 bases of the junction left unmatched. The variable domain in full, with the rest retrieved from reference TRBV11-2 and TRBJ1-1, is EAGVAQSPRYKIIEKRQSVAFWCNPISGHATLYWYQQILGQGPKLLIQFQNNGVVDDSQLPKDRFSAERLKGVDSTLKIQPAKLEDSAVYLCASSRTGGYTEAFFGQGTRLTVV.

The CDR3 region is CASSQDEDWAEVPIGYTF. The CDR3 coding sequence is TGTGCCAGCAGCCAAGATGAGGACTGGGCGGAGGTCCCCATCGGCTACACCTTC. This chain uses TRBV3-1 (or the pseudogene TRBV3-2) with TRBJ1-2; the D is unclear. Trimming left V 0 bases short and J 8 bases short, with 25 bases between. Germline CDR1 reads LGHDT; CDR2 reads YNNKEL (reference sequence). The CDR3 covers 18 residues.

The gene calls are TRBV3-1 (or the pseudogene TRBV3-2) and TRBJ2-1; the D gene is possibly TRBD2 (6 bases). Per the germline V gene, CDR1 is LGHDT and CDR2 is YNNKEL (reference sequence). The CDR3 covers 13 residues. Trimming removed 5 bases from V and 5 bases from J, with 10 bases in between. DNA for the CDR3: TGTGCCAGCAGCTCCACGGGAGACAATGAGCAGTTCTTC. This gives the protein CASSSTGDNEQFF.

The chain links TRBV7-2 to TRBJ2-2; D is perhaps TRBD2 (5 bases). The CDR3 extends over 16 amino acids. CDR1 and CDR2 from the germline V gene are SGHTA and FQGNSA. V lost 0 bases, J lost 8 bases, and 16 bases lay in between. The CDR3 DNA follows: TGTGCCAGCAGCTTAGCGTCGGGGTATATAGGGGGGGAGCTGTTTTTT. Protein product: CASSLASGYIGGELFF.

This chain uses TRBV7-6 with TRBJ1-1, with a weak D call TRBD1 (5 bases). The CDR3 extends over 14 amino acids. The germline CDR1 and CDR2 sequences are SGHVS and FNYEAQ. With 6 bases removed from V and 4 bases from J, the gap between germline ends came to 15 bases. This CDR3 reads CASSPGGAGTEAFF. The CDR3 DNA follows: TGTGCCAGCAGTCCTGGTGGGGCAGGCACTGAAGCTTTCTTT. Filled out from reference TRBV7-6 and TRBJ1-1, the complete variable domain reads GAGVSQSPRYKVTKRGQDVALRCDPISGHVSLYWYRQALGQGPEFLTYFNYEAQQDKSGLPNDRFSAERPEGSISTLTIQRTEQRDSAMYRCASSPGGAGTEAFFGQGTRLTVV.

V gene TRBV6-5 combines with J gene TRBJ1-1; D remains ambiguous. Trimming took 2 bases from V and 0 from J, leaving 10 bases between them. The CDR3 covers 15 residues. Germline values: CDR1 MNHEY, CDR2 SVGAGI. In nucleotides, the CDR3 is TGTGCCAGCAGTTACGGTGAAGGAGTGAACACTGAAGCTTTCTTT. It translates to CASSYGEGVNTEAFF.